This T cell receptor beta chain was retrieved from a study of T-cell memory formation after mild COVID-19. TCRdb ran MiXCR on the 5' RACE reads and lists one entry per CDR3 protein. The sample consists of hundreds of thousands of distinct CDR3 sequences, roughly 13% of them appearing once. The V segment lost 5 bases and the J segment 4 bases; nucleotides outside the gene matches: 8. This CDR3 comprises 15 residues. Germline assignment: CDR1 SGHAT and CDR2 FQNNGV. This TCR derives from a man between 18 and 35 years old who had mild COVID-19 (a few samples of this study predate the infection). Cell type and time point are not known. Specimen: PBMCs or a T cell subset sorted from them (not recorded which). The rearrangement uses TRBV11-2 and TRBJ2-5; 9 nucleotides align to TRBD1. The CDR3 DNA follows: TGTGCCAGCAGCATCCATACGGGACAGGGAGAGACCCAGTACTTC. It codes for CASSIHTGQGETQYF.